These 21 T cell receptor beta chains share one sample of origin, sequenced in a study of cytomegalovirus exposure and HLA in healthy donors. The PCR contained 60 Vbeta and 13 Jbeta primers. Here immunoSEQ multiplex PCR was the method, and the copy in TCRdb shows in-frame clones only, minus some. The table lists some 98,000 clones, 70% of them singletons. Sequences were obtained from PBMCs. The receptors shown here come from a man aged 45-65 years in good health and CMV-seronegative.

This chain links TRBV19 with TRBJ2-7; 8 nucleotides align to TRBD1. This CDR3 has 14 amino acids. Losses at the gene ends were 3 bases for V and 3 bases for J; bases not matched to a gene: 4. Germline-derived CDR1 and CDR2 are LNHDA and SQIVND (reference sequence). This chain's CDR3 is CASSIGTGLYEQYF. For the CDR3, the DNA is TGTGCCAGTAGTATTGGGACAGGCCTCTACGAGCAGTACTTC. The whole variable domain, filled in from reference TRBV19 and TRBJ2-7, reads DGGITQSPKYLFRKEGQNVTLSCEQNLNHDAMYWYRQDPGQGLRLIYYSQIVNDFQKGDIAEGYSVSREKKESFPLTVTSAQKNPTAFYLCASSIGTGLYEQYFGPGTRLTVT.

The chain has TRBV5-8 and TRBJ2-7, with 8 bases identical to TRBD2. The V segment lost 4 bases and the J segment 5 bases; nucleotides outside the gene matches: 11. CDR1 is SGHTS, CDR2 YDEGEE, per germline. This CDR3 is built from 15 residues. The CDR3 is CASSAGGGLIDEQYF. The DNA for the CDR3 is TGTGCCAGCAGCGCGGGGGGAGGGTTAATAGACGAGCAGTACTTC.

This clone was seen only a few times. The chain is built from TRBV27 and TRBJ1-1; 8 bases are shared with TRBD1. CDR1 is MNHEY, CDR2 SMNVEV, per germline (reference sequence). The CDR3 has 15 residues. The V and J ends lost 4 bases and 4 bases, in that order; junction bases with no gene match: 8. CDR3 loop: CASSSQGAISTEAFF. The CDR3 DNA reads TGTGCCAGCAGTTCTCAGGGGGCAATCAGCACTGAAGCTTTCTTT.

This clone was found a few times. The chain couples TRBV5-1 to TRBJ1-1; D unclear. Trimming removed 0 bases from V and 7 bases from J, with 10 bases in between. This CDR3 has 13 residues. The V gene's germline CDR1 is SGHRS and CDR2 YFSETQ. The CDR3 protein is CASSLALGNEAFF. CDR3 nucleotides: TGCGCCAGCAGCTTGGCCCTCGGGAATGAAGCTTTCTTT.

The rearrangement links TRBV10-2 to TRBJ2-1; the match to TRBD2 covers 7 bases. Losses at the gene ends were 8 bases for V and 7 bases for J; bases not matched to a gene: 11. The length of the CDR3 is 14 residues. Germline lookup yields CDR1 WSHSY and CDR2 SAAADI. CDR3 DNA sequence: TGCGCCAGCCCAGCGGGGAGGGGTGAGAATGAGCAGTTCTTC. This encodes CASPAGRGENEQFF.

This chain links TRBV6-1 with TRBJ2-7; TRBD2 might be the D (5 bases). Trimming removed 2 bases at V and 0 bases at J, with 17 bases between. The CDR3 loop spans 17 amino acids. CDR1 is MNHNS and CDR2 is SASEGT in the germline V gene. As DNA, the CDR3 is TGTGCCAGCAGTGAAAGATTATCGGGATACCTCTCCTACGAGCAGTACTTC. As protein: CASSERLSGYLSYEQYF.

This clone was observed a handful of times. Additional DNA sequences in this sample encode the identical CDR3. The rearrangement links TRBV4-3 to TRBJ2-7; 7 nucleotides line up with TRBD1. J was trimmed by 4 bases and V by 0 bases; bases with no gene match: 3. This CDR3 has 14 amino acids. CDR1 is LGHNA, CDR2 YSLEER, per germline. For the CDR3, the DNA is TGCGCCAGCAGCCAAGATAGGGGGCCGTACGAGCAGTACTTC. Translation: CASSQDRGPYEQYF.

The rearrangement uses TRBV6-6 and TRBJ2-5; 10 bases are a match to TRBD1. There are 15 residues in the CDR3. Germline V gene lookup returns CDR1 MNHNY and CDR2 SVGAGI (reference sequence). J was trimmed by 2 bases and V by 6 bases; bases with no gene match: 6. Here the CDR3 DNA reads TGTGCCAGCAGGCGGGACAGGGGAAATCAAGAGACCCAGTACTTC. This sequence encodes CASRRDRGNQETQYF.

The rearrangement links TRBV28 to TRBJ1-5; the D gene is possibly TRBD1 (6 bases). Germline assignment: CDR1 MDHEN and CDR2 SYDVKM. This CDR3 has 15 amino acids. Trimming took 5 bases from V and 2 from J, leaving 13 bases between them. CDR3 protein: CASSPGAIGNQPQHF. CDR3 in DNA: TGTGCCAGCAGTCCAGGGGCGATCGGCAATCAGCCCCAGCATTTT.

This clone was seen a few times. The gene calls are TRBV6-1 and TRBJ2-7; TRBD1 is a possible D gene (6 bases). The germline V gene encodes CDR1 MNHNS and CDR2 SASEGT. V dropped 4 bases and J dropped 2 bases, with 12 bases sitting between them. The CDR3 is 14 residues long. The CDR3 region is CASSARGRPYEQYF. CDR3 nucleotide sequence: TGTGCCAGCAGTGCCAGGGGCCGGCCCTACGAGCAGTACTTC.

The gene calls are TRBV7-8 and TRBJ1-5; D might be TRBD1 (6 bases). V was shortened by 1 base and J by 4 bases, with 11 bases between the two germline ends. There are 15 residues in the CDR3. Germline CDR1 reads SGHVS; CDR2 reads FQNEAQ. The CDR3 loop reads CASSLVQGENQPQHF. The DNA for the CDR3 is TGTGCCAGCAGCTTAGTACAGGGAGAGAATCAGCCCCAGCATTTT. The full variable domain, in which reference TRBV7-8 and TRBJ1-5 provide the parts outside the CDR3, is GAGVSQSPRYKVAKRGQDVALRCDPISGHVSLFWYQQALGQGPEFLTYFQNEAQLDKSGLPSDRFFAERPEGSVSTLKIQRTQQEDSAVYLCASSLVQGENQPQHFGDGTRLSIL.

A note on this clone: Other nucleotide sequences from this sample produce the same CDR3. The chain links TRBV7-2 to TRBJ2-1; maybe TRBD2 (7 bases). The CDR3 runs 15 residues. Germline V gives CDR1 SGHTA, CDR2 FQGNSA. The ends were cut back, 5 bases at V and 4 bases at J, with 15 bases in the middle. CDR3 nucleotides: TGTGCCAGCAGCCCGAGAGGGGGGGGGTACAATGAGCAGTTCTTC. Protein sequence: CASSPRGGGYNEQFF.

The CDR3 protein is CASSRETSGRGGTQYF. CDR3 nucleotides: TGTGCCAGCAGCCGAGAGACTAGCGGGAGGGGAGGTACGCAGTATTTT. The chain uses TRBV7-3 and TRBJ2-3; 14 nucleotides align to TRBD2. Trimming removed 5 bases from V and 8 bases from J; junction bases left unmatched: 9. Germline-derived CDR1 and CDR2 are SGHTA and FQGTGA. The CDR3 is made up of 16 amino acids.

The chain links TRBV7-2 to TRBJ2-5; 7 bases are shared with TRBD2. The closer fit of TRBJ2-7 to the DNA end suggests the J call may be wrong. CDR1 and CDR2 (germline): SGHTA, FQGNSA. This CDR3 comprises 14 residues. The CDR3 bases are TGTGCCAGCAGCCCATCTAGCGGAGTATACGAGCAGTACTTC. It translates to CASSPSSGVYEQYF.

A few counts support this clone. The rearrangement uses TRBV28 and TRBJ2-3; a possible D gene is TRBD2 (6 bases). This CDR3 has 17 amino acids. The germline V gene encodes CDR1 MDHEN and CDR2 SYDVKM. Trimming cost V 6 bases and J 3 bases, with 22 bases left between them. Written as DNA, the CDR3 is TGTGCCAGCAGGGAAAACGTAGCGGCGGGGCCTACAGATACGCAGTATTTT. It encodes CASRENVAAGPTDTQYF.

The J gene is TRBJ2-7, the V gene TRBV6-1; D unclear. The V end was cut by 1 base, the J end by 3 bases, with 10 bases between. The germline CDR1 and CDR2 sequences are MNHNS and SASEGT. The CDR3 runs to 14 residues. CDR3 loop: CASSEGAANYEQYF. CDR3 bases: TGTGCCAGCAGTGAAGGGGCAGCTAACTACGAGCAGTACTTC.

The V gene is TRBV9, the J gene TRBJ1-2, with D possibly TRBD1 on 5 matching bases. The germline V and J ends were trimmed by 4 bases and 6 bases, with 19 bases remaining between them. The CDR3 extends over 15 amino acids. Germline V CDR1 and CDR2: SGDLS, YYNGEE. CDR3 in amino acids: CASSSTRGFEDGYTF. The CDR3 DNA reads as TGTGCCAGCAGCTCCACGCGGGGGTTCGAAGATGGCTACACCTTC.

This clone was observed a handful of times. The chain carries TRBV19 and TRBJ1-2; no reliable D call. Trimming removed 6 bases at V and 3 bases at J, with 17 bases between. Germline loops: CDR1 LNHDA, CDR2 SQIVND (reference sequence). CDR3 length equals 15 residues. CDR3 in DNA: TGTGCCAGTAGCAACCAAATTAAAGGAGACTATGGCTACACCTTC. It encodes CASSNQIKGDYGYTF. The whole variable domain, remainder taken from reference TRBV19 and TRBJ1-2, is DGGITQSPKYLFRKEGQNVTLSCEQNLNHDAMYWYRQDPGQGLRLIYYSQIVNDFQKGDIAEGYSVSREKKESFPLTVTSAQKNPTAFYLCASSNQIKGDYGYTFGSGTRLTVV.

The genes are TRBV9 and TRBJ2-2; 9 positions match TRBD1. CDR1 and CDR2 (germline): SGDLS, YYNGEE. The CDR3 extends over 17 amino acids. Trimming at V came to 5 bases and at J to 1 base, leaving 9 bases not matched to a gene. As DNA, the CDR3 is TGTGCCAGCAGTGGTAATTACAGGGGGCAGAACACCGGGGAGCTGTTTTTT. Translating it yields CASSGNYRGQNTGELFF.

The DNA for the CDR3 is TGTGCCACCCGGAACAGTCCCTCCTACGAGCAGTACTTC. Translating it yields CATRNSPSYEQYF. This rearrangement joins TRBV15 to TRBJ2-5; no clear D. The J call may not be correct, given that the DNA end is closer to TRBJ2-7. CDR1 is LNHNV and CDR2 is YYDKDF in the germline V gene (reference sequence). The CDR3 loop spans 13 amino acids.

The chain combines TRBV28 with TRBJ1-1; maybe TRBD1 (6 bases). This CDR3 spans 12 amino acids. Trimming took off 10 bases at V and 7 bases at J, with 16 bases between the two ends. The germline V gene encodes CDR1 MDHEN and CDR2 SYDVKM. The CDR3 sequence is CAIPGGASEAFF. In nucleotides, the CDR3 is TGTGCCATACCGGGGGGGGCTAGTGAAGCTTTCTTT. Full variable domain (remainder filled in from reference TRBV28 and TRBJ1-1): DVKVTQSSRYLVKRTGEKVFLECVQDMDHENMFWYRQDPGLGLRLIYFSYDVKMKEKGDIPEGYSVSREKKERFSLILESASTNQTSMYLCAIPGGASEAFFGQGTRLTVV.